The clone carrying this T cell receptor (beta chain) was seen many times. Time point here: blood at routine non-recurrence follow-up after resection. The authors sequenced whole RNA from tumor, nontumor lung or frozen PBMC without sorting. Per the germline V gene, CDR1 is ENHRY and CDR2 is SYGVKD. The CDR3 runs 12 residues. V was clipped by 3 bases and J by 4 bases, with 7 bases between them. Every TCR cDNA molecule bore its own unique molecular identifier. MiXCR, run by TCRdb on the 5' RACE reads, gives a single entry per CDR3 protein. The sample has some 120,000 distinct CDR3 sequences, 12% seen once. The data were obtained in a study of spatial heterogeneity in lung cancer. Turning to the study itself: The donors comprised roughly 71 untreated early-stage non-small cell lung cancer patients.

This sample comprised PBMCs, obtained at follow-up. The clonotype comes from a male donor with early-stage non-small cell lung cancer. The V call is TRBV10-3, the J call TRBJ2-7, with no clear D. Written as DNA, the CDR3 is TGTGCCATCAGTGACCAGCCATACGAGCAGTACTTC. It specifies CAISDQPYEQYF.